Shown below are 6 T cell receptor beta chains from a single sample sequenced in a study of cytomegalovirus exposure and HLA in healthy donors. PCR involved 60 Vbeta and 13 Jbeta primers. Repertoires were generated with immunoSEQ multiplex PCR, while TCRdb's copy carries only in-frame clones and drops some. The sample yields hundreds of thousands of clones, around three quarters seen once. Specimen: PBMCs. The source is a man aged 40-50 years in good health and CMV-seronegative.

V usage is TRBV15 and J usage is TRBJ2-7, with TRBD2 as a possible D gene (5 bases). CDR1 is LNHNV, CDR2 YYDKDF, per germline (reference sequence). The CDR3 length is 13 residues. With 1 base removed from V and 2 bases from J, the gap between germline ends came to 6 bases. CDR3: CATSRAGTYEQYF. The CDR3 DNA follows: TGTGCCACCAGCAGAGCGGGGACCTACGAGCAGTACTTC.

The rearrangement uses TRBV28 and TRBJ2-7; perhaps TRBD1 as D (5 bases). CDR3 length: 14 residues. Germline CDR1 is MDHEN and CDR2 is SYDVKM. V shed 2 bases and J shed 3 bases, with 11 bases lying between them. The CDR3 sequence is CASSLVGPDYEQYF. The CDR3 DNA is TGTGCCAGCAGTTTAGTGGGGCCAGACTACGAGCAGTACTTC.

The V call is TRBV9, the J call TRBJ1-1; no definite D call. Trimming removed 4 bases from V and 0 bases from J, with 13 bases in between. The CDR3 contains 15 residues. Germline CDR1 and CDR2: SGDLS and YYNGEE. The CDR3 DNA reads as TGTGCCAGCAGCCCCACTTCGGGTATGAACACTGAAGCTTTCTTT. This codes for CASSPTSGMNTEAFF.

The V call is TRBV6-6, the J call TRBJ1-1; D gene unclear. The ends were cut back, 6 bases at V and 2 bases at J, with 16 bases in the middle. The germline gives CDR1 MNHNY, CDR2 SVGAGI (reference sequence). This CDR3 contains 15 residues. This CDR3 reads CASSPRVVINTEAFF. In nucleotides, the CDR3 is TGTGCCAGCAGCCCCCGGGTGGTAATCAACACTGAAGCTTTCTTT.

The V gene is TRBV27, the J gene TRBJ2-7; TRBD1 might be the D (5 bases). CDR1 is MNHEY and CDR2 is SMNVEV in the germline V gene (reference sequence). V shed 0 bases and J shed 1 base, with 16 bases lying between them. CDR3 length: 17 residues. This CDR3 reads CASSLSSPRVGSYEQYF. The DNA of the CDR3 is TGTGCCAGCAGTTTATCCTCGCCCAGGGTCGGGTCCTACGAGCAGTACTTC.

The genes are TRBV5-6 and TRBJ2-7, with a weak D call TRBD1 (6 bases). Germline V gene sequence: CDR1 SGHDT, CDR2 YYEEEE. Trimming left V 2 bases short and J 3 bases short, with 12 bases between. CDR3 length: 14 amino acids. The CDR3 DNA follows: TGTGCCAGCAGCTTCGGGACAAAACGCTACGAGCAGTACTTC. Amino acid sequence: CASSFGTKRYEQYF.